The text below deals with one TCR beta chain. This sample is drawn from a study of blood T cell repertoires in COVID-19. Overall study: Spain, Italy and the United States supplied samples that represented acute and convalescent COVID-19. Sample material is recorded as cDNA or gDNA derived from T cells, B-cell-depleted T cells, or PBMCs.

Germline V gene lookup returns CDR1 LNHNV and CDR2 YYDKDF (reference sequence). V was shortened by 1 base and J by 5 bases, with 6 bases between the two germline ends. The CDR3 is 13 residues long. In the source study's methods: Estimates of nucleated cell counts were drawn from the amplification of reference gene primers. The assay was immunoSEQ multiplex PCR, and TCRdb's table has in-frame clones only and misses some. V and J calls and clone size come straight from that table; D and trimming were deduced from the DNA. The repertoire holds approximately 80,000 clones, with under 85% as singletons. Material: peripheral blood. This receptor was obtained from a woman in her 70s with acute or convalescent COVID-19. The chain is built from TRBV15 and TRBJ2-1, with D perhaps matching TRBD2 (5 bases). The CDR3 here is CATSRGGHNEQFF. CDR3 in DNA: TGTGCCACCAGCAGAGGAGGGCACAATGAGCAGTTCTTC.